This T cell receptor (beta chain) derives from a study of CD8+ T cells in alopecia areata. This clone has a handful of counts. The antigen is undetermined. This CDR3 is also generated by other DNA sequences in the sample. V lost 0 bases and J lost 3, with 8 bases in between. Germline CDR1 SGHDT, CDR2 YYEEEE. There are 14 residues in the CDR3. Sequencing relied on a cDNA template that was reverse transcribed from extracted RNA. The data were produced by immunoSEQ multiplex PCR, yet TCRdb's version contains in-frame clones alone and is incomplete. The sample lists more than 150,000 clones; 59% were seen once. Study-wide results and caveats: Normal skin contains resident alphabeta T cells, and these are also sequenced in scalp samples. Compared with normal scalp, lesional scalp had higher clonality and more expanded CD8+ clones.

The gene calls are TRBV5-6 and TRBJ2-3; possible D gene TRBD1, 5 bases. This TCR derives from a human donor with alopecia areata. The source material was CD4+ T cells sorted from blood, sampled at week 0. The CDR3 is CASSLDQGTDTQYF. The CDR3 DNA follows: TGTGCCAGCAGCTTGGATCAGGGTACAGATACGCAGTATTTT.